This T cell receptor beta chain was captured in a study of cytomegalovirus exposure and HLA in healthy donors. The study, taken as a whole, reports: CMV antigen specificity was confirmed in vitro for three CMV-associated chains.

A word on this clone: Its cognate antigen is unknown.

Germline lookup yields CDR1 LGHNA and CDR2 YSLEER. V lost 4 bases, J lost 3 bases, and 4 bases stayed unmatched. The CDR3 is 15 residues long. Both 60 Vbeta primers and 13 Jbeta primers went into the PCR. The protocol was immunoSEQ multiplex PCR, while the TCRdb copy is restricted to in-frame clones and leaves out a portion. The sample carries about 110,000 clones, roughly 70% recorded once. This receptor was obtained from a male donor in good health and CMV-seropositive. The rearrangement links TRBV4-3 to TRBJ2-7; the match to TRBD2 covers 12 bases. The sequenced sample was PBMCs. CDR3 nucleotide sequence: TGCGCCAGCAGCCGTGGACTAGCGGGAAACTACGAGCAGTACTTC. Protein product: CASSRGLAGNYEQYF.